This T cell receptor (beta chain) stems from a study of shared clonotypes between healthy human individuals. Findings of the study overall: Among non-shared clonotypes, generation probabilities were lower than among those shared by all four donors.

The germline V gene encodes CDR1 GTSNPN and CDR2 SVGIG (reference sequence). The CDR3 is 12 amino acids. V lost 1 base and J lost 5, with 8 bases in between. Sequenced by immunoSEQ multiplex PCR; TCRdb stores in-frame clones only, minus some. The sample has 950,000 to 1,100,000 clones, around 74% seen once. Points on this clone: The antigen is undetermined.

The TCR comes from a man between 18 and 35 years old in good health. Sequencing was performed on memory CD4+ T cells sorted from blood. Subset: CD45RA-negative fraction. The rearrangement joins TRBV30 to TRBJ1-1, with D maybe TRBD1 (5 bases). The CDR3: CAWSARGTEAFF. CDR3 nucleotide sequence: TGTGCCTGGAGTGCTCGGGGGACTGAAGCTTTCTTT.